This T cell receptor beta chain was recorded in a study of blood T cell repertoires in COVID-19 (dated by TCRdb to about 2020). General notes on the study: Samples covering the acute and convalescent phases of COVID-19 were provided by collaborators in the United States, Italy and Spain. The material from the prospective study consisted of cDNA or gDNA derived from T cells, B-cell-depleted T cells, or PBMCs. The dataset comprised deeply sampled blood TCRbeta repertoires from subjects exposed to, actively infected with, or recovered from COVID-19. The repertoires were released in a freely available public database intended as a resource for research on the immune response to SARS-CoV-2. Samples were obtained from the ongoing ImmuneRACE study (first 160 participants) and from about 1,300 subjects provided by 6 global collaborators. Nearly every sample came with metadata listing a de-identified subject ID, COVID-19 status, age in years and sex. HLA class I and class II types, where available, came from metadata supplied by the sample provider rather than from assay-based typing. The full study reports these points: The quantity of clinical and demographic metadata differed by source and by participant and was supplied without curation.

TCRbeta CDR3 regions were amplified from genomic DNA using the immunoSEQ Assay, a bias-controlled multiplex PCR. From the authors' description of their analysis: Nucleated cell counts per sample were estimated from amplification of reference gene primers within the assay. To quantify the absolute abundance of each unique TCRbeta CDR3 rearrangement, sequence reads were collapsed and filtered. For each sample, productive Simpson clonality was calculated as the square root of Simpson's diversity index across productive rearrangements. TCRdb stores this immuneACCESS table with in-frame sequences only. Part of the clones is absent; in the studies checked, under half of the shortfall reflects unresolved V genes, and no reason is known for the rest. Clone size and V and J calls were adopted from that table, with D and trimming inferred from the DNA. Counted in this sample were 15,000 to 20,000 clones; 65% to 85% of them appeared once. About 16% of the sample comes from the top ten.

The CDR3 starts with the cysteine, ends with the phenylalanine, and has 11 residues. Of all the DNA, just the CDR3 is kept, 33 bases in frame from base 1. V drops 7 bases and J drops 3 bases, leaving 10 bases in between. CDR1 and CDR2, per the germline V gene, are SQVTM and ANQGSEA. The collaborating institutions used their own protocols to collect whole blood in K2EDTA tubes. For TCRbeta analysis, collaborators shipped samples as frozen whole blood, isolated PBMCs, or DNA extracted from either of those sample types. Comment on this clone: What antigen it recognizes has not been identified. Base quality data are lacking; no much larger clone is found one base away.

Recombination linked TRBV29-1 to TRBJ2-7; TRBD1 is perhaps the D gene, given 6 matching bases. The TCR was taken from a human donor in a cohort sampled during active COVID-19. Specimen: peripheral blood. The DNA sequence is given as TGCAGCGCCAGACAGGACTACGAGCAGTACTTC. Its coded protein is CSARQDYEQYF.